What follows are 9 T cell receptor beta chains derived from one specimen sequenced in a study of blood T cell repertoires in COVID-19. Measured with immunoSEQ multiplex PCR; TCRdb has only the in-frame clones, and not every one. The repertoire holds about 170,000 clones, with 80% to 85% as singletons. Sequences were obtained from peripheral blood. The receptors shown here come from a man aged 70-80 years with active or convalescent COVID-19.

This chain uses TRBV4-3 with TRBJ2-7; TRBD2 aligns across 8 bases. The CDR3 sequence is 15 residues long. V lost 4 bases, J lost 3 bases, and 8 bases stayed unmatched. Germline V gives CDR1 LGHNA, CDR2 YSLEER. For the CDR3, the DNA is TGCGCCAGCAGCCCACGAGCGGGAGATCTCTACGAGCAGTACTTC. Its protein is CASSPRAGDLYEQYF.

The chain combines TRBV9 with TRBJ2-3, with 12 positions matching TRBD2. Trimming cost V 0 bases and J 3 bases; bases outside gene matches: 5. This CDR3 has 17 residues. From germline, CDR1 is SGDLS and CDR2 YYNGEE. In nucleotides, the CDR3 is TGTGCCAGCAGCGTAGCCACGACTAGCGGGGGAACAGATACGCAGTATTTT. Translation: CASSVATTSGGTDTQYF. Together with reference TRBV9 and TRBJ2-3, the CDR3 gives the full variable domain: DSGVTQTPKHLITATGQRVTLRCSPRSGDLSVYWYQQSLDQGLQFLIQYYNGEERAKGNILERFSAQQFPDLHSELNLSSLELGDSALYFCASSVATTSGGTDTQYFGPGTRLTVL.

CDR3 DNA: TGTGCCAGCAGCCAAGCCCTGGAGGCAGATACGCAGTATTTT. Translation gives CASSQALEADTQYF. The V gene is TRBV9, the J gene TRBJ2-3; tentative D call: TRBD2 (5 bases). Per germline, CDR1 SGDLS and CDR2 YYNGEE. V was shortened by 4 bases and J by 4 bases, with 13 bases between the two germline ends. The CDR3 has 14 residues. Filled out from reference TRBV9 and TRBJ2-3, the complete variable domain reads DSGVTQTPKHLITATGQRVTLRCSPRSGDLSVYWYQQSLDQGLQFLIQYYNGEERAKGNILERFSAQQFPDLHSELNLSSLELGDSALYFCASSQALEADTQYFGPGTRLTVL.

The table lists this clone with a count of one. V and J are TRBV5-4 and TRBJ1-4, with 8 bases identical to TRBD1. The V gene's germline CDR1 is SGHNT and CDR2 YYREEE (reference sequence). J gave up 5 bases and V 4 bases, and 4 bases lay outside the gene matches. The CDR3 is 14 amino acids. The DNA for the CDR3 is TGTGCCAGCAGCCTAGGGGACAGGAATGAAAAACTGTTTTTT. As protein: CASSLGDRNEKLFF.

The V and J genes are TRBV14 and TRBJ2-7; 8 positions match TRBD1. Germline V gene data show CDR1 as SGHDN and CDR2 as FVKESK. V dropped 1 base and J dropped 4; count of bases not matched to a gene: 6. There are 15 residues in the CDR3. The CDR3 loop reads CASSQARDRPYEQYF. The CDR3 DNA follows: TGTGCCAGCAGCCAAGCAAGGGACAGGCCTTACGAGCAGTACTTC.

The chain is built from TRBV28 and TRBJ1-5; 8 nucleotides align to TRBD1. Germline V CDR1 and CDR2: MDHEN, SYDVKM. V shed 5 bases, J shed 9 bases, and the junction held 9 bases outside the gene matches. The CDR3 is made up of 14 amino acids. The CDR3 nucleotides read TGTGCCAGCAGTCCCGGACAGGGTTCTCGGCCCCAGCATTTT. Translation gives CASSPGQGSRPQHF.

The genes are TRBV7-2 and TRBJ1-5, with 8 bases lining up with TRBD1. After removal of 4 bases from V and 1 base from J, the junction contained 0 bases not matched to a gene. Germline loops: CDR1 SGHTA, CDR2 FQGNSA. CDR3 length: 14 amino acids. The CDR3 protein is CASSWDRSNQPQHF. As DNA, the CDR3 is TGTGCCAGCAGCTGGGACAGGAGCAATCAGCCCCAGCATTTT.

This chain uses TRBV2 with TRBJ1-2; no definite D call. Germline V gives CDR1 SNHLY, CDR2 FYNNEI. This CDR3 region has 14 residues. Trimming took off 5 bases at V and 3 bases at J, with 13 bases between the two ends. The CDR3 reads CASSPDPGHYGYTF. The DNA of the CDR3 is TGTGCCAGCAGTCCCGACCCAGGTCACTATGGCTACACCTTC.

This clone has just one count. This chain connects TRBV7-8 to TRBJ2-3; tentatively, D is TRBD1 (5 bases). The germline V and J ends were trimmed by 4 bases and 2 bases, with 19 bases remaining between them. The CDR3 sequence is 17 residues long. Germline V gene lookup returns CDR1 SGHVS and CDR2 FQNEAQ. The CDR3 reads CASSSPPDSSLTDTQYF. For the CDR3, the DNA is TGTGCCAGCAGCTCCCCTCCCGACAGTTCGCTCACAGATACGCAGTATTTT. The variable domain in full, completed from reference TRBV7-8 and TRBJ2-3, reads GAGVSQSPRYKVAKRGQDVALRCDPISGHVSLFWYQQALGQGPEFLTYFQNEAQLDKSGLPSDRFFAERPEGSVSTLKIQRTQQEDSAVYLCASSSPPDSSLTDTQYFGPGTRLTVL.